A selection of T cell receptor beta chains follows, all from one sample in a study of blood T cell repertoires in COVID-19. Sequencing was performed with immunoSEQ multiplex PCR; in TCRdb, only in-frame clones are kept and a portion is missing. The sample shows 50,000 to 65,000 clones, more than 70% of them seen only once. The sample consisted of peripheral blood. These receptors were obtained from a human donor in a cohort sampled during active COVID-19. The CDR3 runs from the conserved cysteine through the conserved F or W. The order of the fields is clone size, J gene, V gene, D gene, CDR3 protein, CDR3 DNA. D genes are given only for firm matches. Some rows mark clone size as missing; the rest say once, few, many or name a class of expanded clone.

NA	TRBJ2-1	TRBV5-1	TRBD2	CASSLTPTGTSVNEQFF	TGCGCCAGCAGCTTGACCCCCACCGGGACTAGTGTCAATGAGCAGTTCTTC
NA	TRBJ1-2	TRBV6-5	NA	CASSYSDSYGYTF	TGTGCCAGCAGTTACTCCGACAGCTATGGCTACACCTTC
NA	TRBJ1-4	TRBV7-2	TRBD1	CASSLNRGQEKLFF	TGTGCCAGCAGCTTAAACAGGGGGCAGGAAAAACTGTTTTTT
once	TRBJ2-5	TRBV5-5	NA	CASSLRVPTGRYQETQYF	TGTGCCAGCAGCTTGAGGGTACCGACAGGGAGGTACCAAGAGACCCAGTACTTC
NA	TRBJ2-3	TRBV7-9	NA	CASSLGGLGTQYF	TGTGCCAGCAGCTTAGGAGGCTTGGGTACGCAGTATTTT
once	TRBJ2-1	TRBV3-1/TRBV3-2	NA	CASSPPWGRGAGNEQFF	TGTGCCAGCAGCCCCCCTTGGGGCCGGGGGGCCGGGAATGAGCAGTTCTTC
few	TRBJ2-7	TRBV5-1	TRBD2	CASSLALAGVVGEQYF	TGCGCCAGCAGCTTGGCCCTAGCGGGAGTTGTGGGCGAGCAGTACTTC
NA	TRBJ1-1	TRBV19	TRBD1	CASSMGQILNTEAFF	TGTGCCAGTAGTATGGGACAGATTTTGAACACTGAAGCTTTCTTT
NA	TRBJ2-3	TRBV24-1	TRBD2	CATSDPTSQEGDTQYF	TGTGCCACCAGTGACCCGACTAGCCAAGAGGGAGATACGCAGTATTTT
NA	TRBJ2-3	TRBV7-2	NA	CASSLRGGRASTDTQYF	TGTGCCAGCAGCTTAAGGGGCGGTCGGGCTAGCACAGATACGCAGTATTTT
NA	TRBJ2-7	TRBV6-5	TRBD2	CASSGALSYEQYF	TGTGCCAGTAGCGGGGCCCTCTCCTACGAGCAGTACTTC
NA	TRBJ1-5	TRBV6-2/TRBV6-3	NA	CASSDDSIPGHQPQHF	TGTGCCAGCAGCGACGACAGCATCCCAGGGCATCAGCCCCAGCATTTT
NA	TRBJ2-6	TRBV4-1	TRBD2	CASSQDLAGDSGANVLTF	TGCGCCAGCAGCCAAGACTTGGCGGGAGACTCTGGGGCCAACGTCCTGACTTTC
NA	TRBJ2-1	TRBV30	NA	CAWTKTNYNEQFF	TGTGCCTGGACCAAGACAAACTACAATGAGCAGTTCTTC
NA	TRBJ2-1	TRBV11-2	TRBD1	CASSLGTGIFVDEQFF	TGTGCCAGCAGCCTCGGGACAGGGATCTTCGTCGATGAGCAGTTCTTC
NA	TRBJ1-4	TRBV19	TRBD1	CASSATGAGSNEKLFF	TGTGCCAGTAGTGCAACAGGGGCGGGCTCTAATGAAAAACTGTTTTTT
NA	TRBJ2-1	TRBV5-4	NA	CASSLDQGYNEQFF	TGTGCCAGCAGCTTGGATCAGGGGTACAATGAGCAGTTCTTC
once	TRBJ2-3	TRBV3-1/TRBV3-2	TRBD1	CASSQGTGPSTDTQYF	TGTGCCAGCAGCCAAGGGACAGGGCCTAGCACAGATACGCAGTATTTT
few	TRBJ2-6	TRBV19	NA	CASSRTDSGANVLTF	TGTGCCAGTAGTCGAACAGACTCTGGGGCCAACGTCCTGACTTTC
NA	TRBJ2-7	TRBV5-1	TRBD2	CASSLGGGRGEQYF	TGCGCCAGCAGCTTGGGAGGAGGGAGGGGCGAGCAGTACTTC
NA	TRBJ2-3	TRBV25-1	NA	CASSDGRADTQYF	TGTGCCAGCAGTGACGGGCGGGCAGATACGCAGTATTTT
NA	TRBJ1-2	TRBV27	NA	CASSLRQDGVYGYTF	TGTGCCAGCAGCCTACGACAGGATGGCGTCTATGGCTACACCTTC
NA	TRBJ2-1	TRBV29-1	TRBD2	CSVYFPRGVHRSYNEQFF	TGCAGCGTTTACTTCCCCCGGGGGGTTCATAGGTCCTACAATGAGCAGTTCTTC
NA	TRBJ2-5	TRBV7-9	TRBD1	CASSLGWGQGEETQYF	TGTGCCAGCAGCTTAGGCTGGGGACAGGGGGAAGAGACCCAGTACTTC
NA	TRBJ1-1	TRBV7-9	TRBD1	CASSPGTGGTEAFF	TGTGCCAGCAGCCCCGGGACAGGGGGCACTGAAGCTTTCTTT
NA	TRBJ2-7	TRBV2	TRBD1	CASRTGVSTYEQYF	TGTGCCAGCAGGACAGGGGTCTCCACCTACGAGCAGTACTTC
NA	TRBJ1-6	TRBV5-1	NA	CASSLVQGSGSPLHF	TGCGCCAGCAGCTTGGTCCAGGGGAGTGGGTCACCCCTCCACTTT
NA	TRBJ2-2	TRBV21-1	NA	CASSNKTWDFTGELFF	TGTGCCAGCAGCAACAAAACGTGGGACTTTACCGGGGAGCTGTTTTTT
NA	TRBJ2-5	TRBV7-8	TRBD2	CASSLGRGSQTQYF	TGTGCCAGCAGCCTCGGGCGGGGGTCGCAGACCCAGTACTTC
NA	TRBJ1-2	TRBV5-6	NA	CASSLNGGGGYTF	TGTGCCAGCAGCTTAAACGGGGGTGGCGGCTACACCTTC
NA	TRBJ1-3	TRBV12-3/TRBV12-4	NA	CASSLIGGNTIYF	TGTGCCAGCAGTTTAATCGGTGGAAACACCATATATTTT
NA	TRBJ2-7	TRBV5-4	TRBD2	CASSPVSGGGASEQYF	TGTGCCAGCAGCCCGGTCTCGGGCGGGGGGGCGAGTGAGCAGTACTTC
NA	TRBJ2-3	TRBV9	NA	CASSALGSAGTDTQYF	TGTGCCAGCAGCGCCCTAGGTAGCGCAGGCACAGATACGCAGTATTTT
NA	TRBJ2-7	TRBV7-8	NA	CASSSGLAYEQYF	TGTGCCAGCAGCTCCGGACTTGCCTACGAGCAGTACTTC
NA	TRBJ1-1	TRBV5-6	NA	CASRRYEQGMNTEAFF	TGTGCCAGCAGGCGTTATGAGCAGGGGATGAACACTGAAGCTTTCTTT
NA	TRBJ2-2	TRBV9	TRBD2	CASSVESGRYTGELFF	TGTGCCAGCAGCGTAGAGAGCGGGAGATACACCGGGGAGCTGTTTTTT
NA	TRBJ1-2	TRBV2	TRBD1	CASSVNNRGGYTF	TGTGCCAGCAGTGTAAACAACAGGGGTGGCTACACCTTC
NA	TRBJ2-7	TRBV5-1	NA	CASSSSTKSEQYF	TGCGCCAGCAGCTCTTCGACAAAGTCCGAGCAGTACTTC
NA	TRBJ1-2	TRBV6-6	TRBD1	CASSPQGQGWDYGYTF	TGTGCCAGCAGTCCCCAGGGACAGGGTTGGGACTATGGCTACACCTTC
NA	TRBJ1-6	TRBV11-2	TRBD1	CASSLQQGAANSPLHF	TGTGCCAGCAGCTTACAGCAGGGGGCGGCGAATTCACCCCTCCACTTT
NA	TRBJ2-1	TRBV11-2	TRBD2	CASSLATSVNEQFF	TGTGCCAGCAGCTTAGCGACTAGCGTCAATGAGCAGTTCTTC
NA	TRBJ2-7	TRBV28	TRBD1	CASSFPLQWDRGGFRYEQYF	TGTGCCAGCAGTTTTCCCCTTCAATGGGACAGGGGAGGTTTTAGGTACGAGCAGTACTTC
NA	TRBJ1-5	TRBV12-3/TRBV12-4	NA	CASSLWPNQPQHF	TGTGCCAGCAGTCTCTGGCCCAATCAGCCCCAGCATTTT
NA	TRBJ2-5	TRBV3-1/TRBV3-2	TRBD2	CASSTREGLETQYF	TGTGCCAGCAGCACCCGGGAGGGGCTCGAGACCCAGTACTTC
NA	TRBJ2-5	TRBV7-9	NA	CASSKGRPGTETQYF	TGTGCCAGCAGTAAGGGGAGACCGGGGACTGAGACCCAGTACTTC
NA	TRBJ2-3	TRBV5-1	NA	CASSSTWQEYSSTDTQYF	TGCGCCAGCAGCTCGACGTGGCAGGAATACTCTAGCACAGATACGCAGTATTTT
NA	TRBJ2-2	TRBV7-9	NA	CASSLVVDTGELFF	TGTGCCAGCAGCTTAGTAGTTGACACCGGGGAGCTGTTTTTT
NA	TRBJ2-3	TRBV5-1	NA	CASSLQDFTDTQYF	TGCGCCAGCAGCTTGCAGGACTTCACAGATACGCAGTATTTT
few	TRBJ2-7	TRBV2	TRBD2	CASSEALSGTTLDEQYF	TGTGCCAGCAGTGAAGCGCTTAGCGGGACGACCCTGGACGAGCAGTACTTC
NA	TRBJ2-6	TRBV5-6	NA	CASSRGRGQSGANVLTF	TGTGCCAGCAGCAGGGGGAGGGGTCAATCTGGGGCCAACGTCCTGACTTTC
NA	TRBJ1-2	TRBV4-1	NA	CASSQDWQGGYGYTF	TGCGCCAGCAGCCAAGACTGGCAGGGTGGGTATGGCTACACCTTC
NA	TRBJ1-3	TRBV6-5	NA	CASSYGTNPSGNTIYF	TGTGCCAGCAGTTACGGTACAAATCCCTCTGGAAACACCATATATTTT
once	TRBJ2-7	TRBV11-2	NA	CASSLYRLQYF	TGTGCCAGCAGCTTATACAGGTTACAGTACTTC
NA	TRBJ2-1	TRBV7-2	NA	CASSPLASSYNEQFF	TGTGCCAGCAGCCCTCTAGCTAGCTCCTACAATGAGCAGTTCTTC
NA	TRBJ2-3	TRBV5-1	TRBD2	CASASGGRSDTQYF	TGCGCCAGCGCTAGCGGGGGGCGATCAGATACGCAGTATTTT
NA	TRBJ1-5	TRBV5-1	NA	CASSYKFIQPQHF	TGCGCCAGCAGCTACAAATTCATACAGCCCCAGCATTTT
NA	TRBJ2-1	TRBV6-6	NA	CASNMGPRGNEQFF	TGTGCCAGCAACATGGGCCCGCGTGGCAATGAGCAGTTCTTC
NA	TRBJ2-3	TRBV2	NA	CAGGGDTDTQYF	TGTGCAGGAGGAGGGGACACAGATACGCAGTATTTT
NA	TRBJ1-4	TRBV4-1	TRBD1	CASSPRTGTGLEKLFF	TGCGCCAGCAGCCCTCGAACCGGGACAGGATTGGAAAAACTGTTTTTT
NA	TRBJ2-3	TRBV7-2	NA	CASSFQVASEDTQYF	TGTGCCAGCAGCTTTCAAGTCGCATCAGAAGATACGCAGTATTTT